A selection of T cell receptor beta chains follows, all from one sample in a study of blood T cell repertoires in COVID-19. The protocol was immunoSEQ multiplex PCR, while the TCRdb copy is restricted to in-frame clones and leaves out a portion. The sample contains over 200,000 clones, about 89% of which appear only once. Sequenced input: peripheral blood. Receptors originate from a woman in her 40s with acute or convalescent COVID-19. The CDR3 runs from the conserved cysteine through the conserved F or W. D genes are given only for firm matches. For some rows the clone size is stated as once, few or many, or as a class when expanded; others skip it.

j_gene,abundance,v_gene,d_gene,len,CDR3nt,CDR3aa
TRBJ1-2,many,TRBV7-9,-,14,TGTGCCAGCAGCTTAGTTGAGGGTAACTATGGCTACACCTTC,CASSLVEGNYGYTF
TRBJ2-1,-,TRBV12-3/TRBV12-4,-,11,TGTGCCAGCAGTTTTGGAGATGAGCAGTTCTTC,CASSFGDEQFF
TRBJ1-1,-,TRBV10-3,TRBD1,16,TGTGCCATCAGTTCGGACAGGGCGGGAGTGAACACTGAAGCTTTCTTT,CAISSDRAGVNTEAFF
TRBJ1-1,-,TRBV5-8,-,13,TGTGCCAGCAGCGGGAGGATGAACACTGAAGCTTTCTTT,CASSGRMNTEAFF
TRBJ1-2,few,TRBV3-1/TRBV3-2,-,13,TGTGCCAGCAGCCAAGAAGGGGGTTCGGGCTACACCTTC,CASSQEGGSGYTF
TRBJ2-3,-,TRBV13,TRBD1,17,TGTGCCAGCAGCGAAACCGGGACAGGGTCTAACACAGATACGCAGTATTTT,CASSETGTGSNTDTQYF
TRBJ1-1,once,TRBV4-2,-,15,TGTGCCAGCAGCCAAGATAGGGCCGGGGGCACTGAAGCTTTCTTT,CASSQDRAGGTEAFF
TRBJ1-4,-,TRBV6-1,-,16,TGTGCCAGCAGTGAAGGGCGTCAGCCCAGGTGGGAAAAACTGTTTTTT,CASSEGRQPRWEKLFF
TRBJ1-1,-,TRBV3-1/TRBV3-2,-,14,TGTGCCAGCAGCCAAGAATGGGAGGGGACTGAAGCTTTCTTT,CASSQEWEGTEAFF
TRBJ1-3,once,TRBV12-5,-,14,TGTGCTAGTGGTTTGGAGTTGGAGGGTTACACCATATATTTT,CASGLELEGYTIYF
TRBJ1-4,once,TRBV5-1,TRBD1,17,TGCGCCAGCAGCCCCCGGACAGGATTTCCAACTAATGAAAAACTGTTTTTT,CASSPRTGFPTNEKLFF
TRBJ2-1,-,TRBV18,TRBD1,16,TGTGCCAGCTCACCGGTAGGACAGGGTGGTTACAATGAGCAGTTCTTC,CASSPVGQGGYNEQFF
TRBJ1-3,once,TRBV19,-,16,TGTGCCAGTAAAAGATCGGACTTTGGGGAAGGAAACACCATATATTTT,CASKRSDFGEGNTIYF
TRBJ2-4,once,TRBV5-6,-,16,TGTGCCAGCAGCTCGGAGCGTCTTATAACCAAAAACATTCAGTACTTC,CASSSERLITKNIQYF
TRBJ2-5,-,TRBV9,TRBD2,13,TGTGCCAGCAGCATTAGCGGGAAGGAGACCCAGTACTTC,CASSISGKETQYF
TRBJ1-3,-,TRBV3-1/TRBV3-2,-,15,TGTGCCAGCAGCCCAGGGGCCTCTTCTGGAAACACCATATATTTT,CASSPGASSGNTIYF
TRBJ1-5,-,TRBV4-2,-,16,TGTGCCAGCAGCCAAGAATCAGGGTTGAACAATCAGCCCCAGCATTTT,CASSQESGLNNQPQHF
TRBJ1-4,-,TRBV2,TRBD1,14,TGTGCCAGCAGGACAGGGGTAGGGGAAGAAAAACTGTTTTTT,CASRTGVGEEKLFF
TRBJ1-3,-,TRBV14,-,15,TGTGCCAGCAGCCAAGAGCAGGCCCTTGGAAACACCATATATTTT,CASSQEQALGNTIYF
TRBJ1-6,-,TRBV27,-,14,TGTGCCAGTAAGACAGGCCTGTTCGAATCACCCCTCCACTTT,CASKTGLFESPLHF
TRBJ1-1,few,TRBV7-2,-,14,TGTGCCAGCAGCTTACTGGGGCTGAACACTGAAGCTTTCTTT,CASSLLGLNTEAFF
TRBJ1-1,-,TRBV27,-,14,TGTGCCAGCAACCAGAGGGCAGGGAACACTGAAGCTTTCTTT,CASNQRAGNTEAFF